The 10 T cell receptor beta chains reported below all come from one sample, sequenced in a study of Graves' ophthalmopathy and Graves' hyperthyroidism. Investigators amplified TCR beta CDR3 regions from RNA transcripts. The first-round RT-PCR employed HTBI primers together with the Qiagen OneStep RT-PCR kit. A multiplex PCR was then performed as the second round. TCRdb called the multiplex PCR reads again in MiXCR, with one record for every CDR3 protein. The data hold 900,000 to 1,200,000 distinct CDR3 sequences, with about two fifths observed a single time. Material: peripheral blood or thyroid tissue (not recorded which). These receptors originate from an adult man with Graves' hyperthyroidism.

The chain links TRBV4-1 to TRBJ2-7, with 8 bases lining up with TRBD1. The CDR3 extends over 16 amino acids. The trim removed 3 bases at V and 0 bases at J, leaving 7 bases unmatched. CDR1 MGHRA and CDR2 YSYEKL come from the germline V gene. The chain's CDR3 is CASSQVTGVNSYEQYF. DNA of the CDR3: TGCGCCAGCAGCCAGGTGACAGGGGTCAACTCCTACGAGCAGTACTTC.

This clonotype was seen many times. The gene calls are TRBV7-9 and TRBJ1-2; the D gene is possibly TRBD1 (6 bases). The CDR3 loop spans 14 amino acids. V was shortened by 4 bases and J by 2 bases, with 11 bases between the two germline ends. Per germline, CDR1 SEHNR and CDR2 FQNEAQ (reference sequence). CDR3 region: CASSSMTGNYGYTF. Written as DNA, the CDR3 is TGTGCCAGCAGCTCCATGACAGGAAACTATGGCTACACCTTC.

Ten or more counts support this clonotype. The chain uses TRBV5-6 and TRBJ1-2, with D possibly being TRBD1 (5 bases). Germline V gene lookup returns CDR1 SGHDT and CDR2 YYEEEE. V lost 4 bases and J lost 2, with 9 bases in between. The CDR3 loop spans 13 amino acids. The CDR3, as DNA: TGTGCCAGCAGCCGACAGTCAAACTATGGCTACACCTTC. Translated: CASSRQSNYGYTF.

The J gene is TRBJ1-5, the V gene TRBV10-3, with 9 bases that match TRBD1. The germline gives CDR1 ENHRY, CDR2 SYGVKD. The CDR3 runs to 18 residues. Trimming cost V 0 bases and J 0 bases; bases outside gene matches: 6. The chain's CDR3 is CAISESGTGLYSNQPQHF. The CDR3 DNA is TGTGCCATCAGTGAGTCTGGGACAGGGTTGTATAGCAATCAGCCCCAGCATTTT.

The genes are TRBV20-1 and TRBJ2-5; D is unclear. This CDR3 comprises 10 residues. Germline values: CDR1 DFQATT, CDR2 SNEGSKA (reference sequence). The V gene lost 5 bases and the J gene lost 7 bases, with 8 bases spanning the gap. The DNA for the CDR3 is TGCAGTGCTCGCCATTCGACCCAGTACTTC. It specifies CSARHSTQYF.

The chain joins TRBV10-3 to TRBJ1-2; 9 bases align to TRBD1. This CDR3 has 14 amino acids. The V and J ends lost 6 bases and 8 bases, in that order; junction bases with no gene match: 10. Germline-derived CDR1 and CDR2 are ENHRY and SYGVKD. In DNA form, the CDR3 reads TGTGCCATCAGCGAAGCGGACAGGGGAGTCGGCTACACCTTC. Protein product: CAISEADRGVGYTF.

Concerning this clonotype: A junction end diverges from the germline sequence, so it may reflect a read error. This sequence joins TRBV6-1 and TRBJ2-6; 9 bases map to TRBD1. Germline V CDR1 and CDR2: MNHNS, SASEGT. CDR3 length equals 18 residues. The CDR3 coding sequence is TGTGCCATCAGTGAGTGGGACAGGGAGGTTTACGGGGCCAACGTCCTGACTTTC. Translated: CAISEWDREVYGANVLTF.

The chain combines TRBV20-1 with TRBJ1-3; possible D gene TRBD1, 5 bases. This CDR3 is 16 amino acids long. The V end was cut by 0 bases, the J end by 0 bases, with 12 bases between. Looked up from germline, CDR1 is DFQATT and CDR2 is SNEGSKA (reference sequence). The CDR3 DNA sequence: TGCAGTGCTAGAGATAATACAGGCCTCTCTGGAAACACCATATATTTT. Residues: CSARDNTGLSGNTIYF.

This clonotype appeared many times. The chain employs TRBV25-1 and TRBJ1-3; D unresolved. The germline V gene has CDR1 MGHDK and CDR2 SYGVNS. The ends were cut back, 2 bases at V and 0 bases at J, with 14 bases in the middle. The CDR3 spans 17 residues. The chain's CDR3 is CASSEGVKGFSGNTIYF. The CDR3 DNA is TGTGCCAGCAGTGAAGGGGTTAAGGGTTTCTCTGGAAACACCATATATTTT.

J is TRBJ2-2 and V is TRBV20-1; a possible D gene is TRBD1 (6 bases). Germline values: CDR1 DFQATT, CDR2 SNEGSKA (reference sequence). The CDR3 is 13 residues long. V was pared by 2 bases and J by 6 bases, with 10 bases between. Here the CDR3 DNA reads TGCAGTGCTAGAAAGACAGGTCCCGGGGAGCTGTTTTTT. Its protein is CSARKTGPGELFF.